The rows below give T cell receptor beta chains drawn from one sample of a study of T cells in Graves' hyperthyroidism and ophthalmopathy. TCRdb reprocessed the multiplex PCR reads with MiXCR, giving one entry per CDR3 protein. The table records roughly 570,000 distinct CDR3 sequences, 15% to 17% of them present only once. The material sequenced was blood. All receptors come from a woman in her 30s with Graves' hyperthyroidism. Each CDR3 is given with its conserved first and last residue. The order of the fields is clone size, J gene, D gene, V gene, CDR3 DNA, CDR3 protein. The D gene is left open where the match is weak. Clone size appears in some rows only: once, few, many, or a class for an expanded clone.

size: NA; J: TRBJ2-1; D: NA; V: TRBV7-3; DNA: TGTGCCAGCAGCTTAACGCAAACTAGCTTCTATGAGCAGTTCTTC; CDR3: CASSLTQTSFYEQFF
size: few; J: TRBJ2-1; D: TRBD2; V: TRBV24-1; DNA: TGTGCCACCAGTGACCCCGGCGTTAGCGGGAGGGCGAGCAATGAGCAGTTCTTC; CDR3: CATSDPGVSGRASNEQFF
size: many; J: TRBJ2-5; D: NA; V: TRBV28; DNA: TGTGCCAGCAGACAACAGGGTGGGACCCAAGAGACCCAGTACTTC; CDR3: CASRQQGGTQETQYF
size: many; J: TRBJ2-3; D: NA; V: TRBV5-8; DNA: TGTGCCAGCAGCTTGGTCCTCAGGGGCTATGGCACAGATACGCAGTATTTT; CDR3: CASSLVLRGYGTDTQYF
size: many; J: TRBJ2-7; D: TRBD2; V: TRBV7-6; DNA: TGTGCCAGCAGCTTAGCAGGCGGGCTAGCGGCCTCCTACGAGCAGTACTTC; CDR3: CASSLAGGLAASYEQYF
size: few; J: TRBJ2-6; D: NA; V: TRBV7-9; DNA: TGTGCCAGCAGCTTCGGAATCTCTGGGGCCAACGTCCTGACTTTC; CDR3: CASSFGISGANVLTF
size: many; J: TRBJ1-2; D: NA; V: TRBV7-2; DNA: TGTGCCAGCAGTCAGCAGGGTAATGGCTACACCTTC; CDR3: CASSQQGNGYTF
size: many; J: TRBJ2-5; D: NA; V: TRBV12-3/TRBV12-4; DNA: TGTGCCAGCAGTTTATCAGCAGAGACCCAGTACTTC; CDR3: CASSLSAETQYF
size: many; J: TRBJ2-7; D: NA; V: TRBV12-3/TRBV12-4; DNA: TGTGCCAGCAGACAAAGTGGTCGGGTGTCCTACGAGCAGTACTTC; CDR3: CASRQSGRVSYEQYF
size: few; J: TRBJ1-4; D: TRBD1; V: TRBV5-1; DNA: TGCGCCAGCACCCCAAGGACAGGTCTGCCCTATGAAAAACTGTTTTTT; CDR3: CASTPRTGLPYEKLFF
size: NA; J: TRBJ1-1; D: NA; V: TRBV18; DNA: TGTGCCAGCTCACCATGGGGTCCGAACCTGAACACTGAAGCTTTCTTT; CDR3: CASSPWGPNLNTEAFF
size: many; J: TRBJ1-5; D: NA; V: TRBV28; DNA: TGTGCCAGCAGTAAACCCTCTGAGGAGCCCCAGCATTTT; CDR3: CASSKPSEEPQHF
size: many; J: TRBJ2-1; D: NA; V: TRBV30; DNA: TGTGCCTGGAGGGTGGGGCTAGCAGTTTACAATGAGCAGTTCTTC; CDR3: CAWRVGLAVYNEQFF
size: NA; J: TRBJ2-7; D: NA; V: TRBV29-1; DNA: TGCAGCGTTTCTCCGGACTTTTTTGACCGCGAGCAGTACTTC; CDR3: CSVSPDFFDREQYF
size: many; J: TRBJ1-2; D: NA; V: TRBV6-2/TRBV6-3; DNA: TGTGCCAGCAGTGACACCGATGGCTACACCTTC; CDR3: CASSDTDGYTF
size: many; J: TRBJ2-1; D: NA; V: TRBV3-1; DNA: TGTGCCAGCAGCCCGGAGGGCTTCGAGCAGTTCTTC; CDR3: CASSPEGFEQFF
size: NA; J: TRBJ2-3; D: TRBD1; V: TRBV12-5; DNA: TGTGCTAGTGGTTTGGTAGTTGTCGTGACAGGGACCAGCACAGATACGCAGTATTTT; CDR3: CASGLVVVVTGTSTDTQYF
size: many; J: TRBJ2-5; D: TRBD2; V: TRBV7-2; DNA: TGTGCCAGCAGCTTAGAGGCGGGAGGAGAGACCCAGTACTTC; CDR3: CASSLEAGGETQYF
size: NA; J: TRBJ1-1; D: NA; V: TRBV13; DNA: TGTGCCAGCAGCCAAGATCCCAGGGGTTCTTTTGAAGCTTTCTTT; CDR3: CASSQDPRGSFEAFF
size: few; J: TRBJ2-2; D: TRBD2; V: TRBV9; DNA: TGTGCCAGCAGCGAGACGGGACTAGCGGGTTCGGGGTTTGCCGGGGAGCTGTTTTTT; CDR3: CASSETGLAGSGFAGELFF
size: many; J: TRBJ2-3; D: NA; V: TRBV7-2; DNA: TGTGCCAGCAGCTTAGTTGGGGGGGCTAGCACAGATACGCAGTATTTT; CDR3: CASSLVGGASTDTQYF
size: many; J: TRBJ2-7; D: NA; V: TRBV2; DNA: TGTGCCAGCAGTAAAAGCACCCACGAGCAGTACTTC; CDR3: CASSKSTHEQYF
size: few; J: TRBJ1-5; D: TRBD1; V: TRBV4-2; DNA: TGTGCCAGCAGCCAAGATCCGGGACAGGGAAGTCAGCCCCAGCATTTT; CDR3: CASSQDPGQGSQPQHF
size: NA; J: TRBJ2-2; D: TRBD2; V: TRBV10-3; DNA: TGTGCCATCAGTTTGACTAGCGGGAGGGGGTTCGTCGGGGAGCTGTTTTTT; CDR3: CAISLTSGRGFVGELFF
size: many; J: TRBJ2-1; D: TRBD2; V: TRBV7-9; DNA: TGTGCCAGCAGCTTGCCGGGACTAGAAAGGGCCAATGAGCAGTTCTTC; CDR3: CASSLPGLERANEQFF
size: many; J: TRBJ1-1; D: NA; V: TRBV7-2; DNA: TGTGCCAGCAGCCCGATCCTCTCCGGGGAAACTGAAGCTTTCTTT; CDR3: CASSPILSGETEAFF
size: many; J: TRBJ1-3; D: NA; V: TRBV18; DNA: TGTGCCAGCTCACCACGTTCAGGGGACTCTGGAAACACCATATATTTT; CDR3: CASSPRSGDSGNTIYF